This T cell receptor beta chain was captured by sequencing in a study of cytomegalovirus exposure and HLA in healthy donors. General study findings and limits: Most TCR beta V segments were productive about 87% or about 30% of the time in an earlier analysis. Per published accounts, TCR beta sequences correctly predicted the HLA-A and HLA-B alleles of most subjects. CMV serostatus was the sole immune exposure data available.

The PCR ran on 60 Vbeta and 13 Jbeta primers. Profiled with immunoSEQ multiplex PCR; TCRdb holds only in-frame clones, not every one. The repertoire consists of 200,000 to 250,000 clones, with over 65% occurring once and the leading ten covering 1.3%. Donors consisted of healthy bone marrow donors. This clone was seen just once. Its antigen is not identified. The receptor comes from a human donor in good health. The sequencing sample was made of PBMCs.

The DNA for the CDR3 is TGTGCCAGCAGGCCAGGGGGCAACTATGGCTACACCTTC. Translating gives CASRPGGNYGYTF. The chain is built from TRBV28 and TRBJ1-2; 8 bases align to TRBD1. After removal of 6 bases from V and 2 bases from J, the junction contained 2 bases not matched to a gene. The germline V gene has CDR1 MDHEN and CDR2 SYDVKM. The CDR3 has 13 residues.